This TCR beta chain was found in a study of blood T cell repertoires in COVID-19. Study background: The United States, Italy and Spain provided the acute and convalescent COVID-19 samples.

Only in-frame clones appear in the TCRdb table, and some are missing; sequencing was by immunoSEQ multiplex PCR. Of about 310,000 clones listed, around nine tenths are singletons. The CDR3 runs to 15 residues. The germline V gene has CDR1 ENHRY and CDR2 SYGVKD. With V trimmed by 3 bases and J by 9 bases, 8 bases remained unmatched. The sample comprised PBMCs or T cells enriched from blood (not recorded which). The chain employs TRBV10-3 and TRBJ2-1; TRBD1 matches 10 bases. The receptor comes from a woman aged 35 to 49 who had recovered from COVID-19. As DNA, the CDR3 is TGTGCCATCAGTGAAAAGGACAGGGGGGGAAGTGAGCAGTTCTTC. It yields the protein CAISEKDRGGSEQFF.